By sample share, the clone carrying this TCR beta chain is large. The antigen is undetermined. These data come from a study of CD8+ T cells in alopecia areata. Findings and caveats of the study: Uncertainty remains about how baseline CD8+ expansion links to response, with one nonresponder. Expanded CD8+ clones among the top 100, as well as scalp clonality, were significantly decreased by tofacitinib.

The V end was cut by 3 bases, the J end by 4 bases, with 9 bases between. Germline lookup yields CDR1 SGHDN and CDR2 FVKESK. The CDR3 length is 13 residues. cDNA serving as the sequencing template came from extracted, reverse transcribed RNA. Only in-frame clones appear in the TCRdb table, and some are missing; sequencing was by immunoSEQ multiplex PCR. The table includes 120,000 or so clones, over 55% detected once. Regarding treatment: oral pan-JAK inhibitor, 5-10 mg twice daily. The investigators collected lesional scalp punch biopsies and peripheral blood from alopecia areata patients. Sequencing used CD4+ T cells sorted from blood, obtained at week 4, from a patient treated with tofacitinib. The V and J genes are TRBV14 and TRBJ1-2, with D perhaps TRBD1 (5 bases). This TCR derives from a human donor with alopecia areata. CDR3 sequence reads: CASSQQGSYGYTF. CDR3 nucleotides: TGTGCCAGCAGCCAGCAGGGCAGCTATGGCTACACCTTC.